This T cell receptor (beta chain) was identified during a study of T cells in Graves' hyperthyroidism and ophthalmopathy. There were TCR beta CDR3 regions amplified from RNA transcripts. The primer set for the first-round RT-PCR of the TCR CDR3 was HTBI. Each CDR3 protein is one row after TCRdb ran MiXCR on the multiplex PCR reads. Of 300,000 to 450,000 distinct CDR3 sequences in the sample, roughly 25% are singletons; the top ten hold around four fifths. The TCR comes from a man over 45 with Graves' hyperthyroidism. Source material: blood.

Here the CDR3 DNA reads TGTGCCAGTACGGGGTACCCGAGGAGTGAAGCTTTCTTT. Amino acids: CASTGYPRSEAFF. V and J are TRBV19 and TRBJ1-1, with unresolved D. V was trimmed by 7 bases and J by 7 bases, leaving 16 bases between them. The CDR3 totals 13 residues. CDR1 and CDR2 (germline): LNHDA, SQIVND (reference sequence).